What follows is one T cell receptor (beta chain) and its context. Its antigen is still unknown. This record comes from a study of cytomegalovirus exposure and HLA in healthy donors. Findings and caveats of the study: A later examination showed that TCR association rates differed by HLA locus, with DRB1 most and HLA-C fewest.

The CDR3 length is 16 residues. Germline V CDR1 and CDR2: LNHDA, SQIVND (reference sequence). V lost 4 bases and J lost 0, with 15 bases in between. In the PCR, 60 Vbeta and 13 Jbeta primers were used. Assay: immunoSEQ multiplex PCR; the TCRdb copy retains only in-frame clones and omits some. The table lists roughly 150,000 clones, over 75% of them singletons. This receptor was obtained from a male donor in good health and CMV-seronegative. J is TRBJ1-1 and V is TRBV19; D possibly corresponds to TRBD1 (6 bases). Specimen: PBMCs. The chain's CDR3 is CASSTRQAGMNTEAFF. The CDR3 DNA sequence: TGTGCCAGTAGTACCCGACAGGCCGGAATGAACACTGAAGCTTTCTTT. The full variable domain, its missing parts supplied by reference TRBV19 and TRBJ1-1, is DGGITQSPKYLFRKEGQNVTLSCEQNLNHDAMYWYRQDPGQGLRLIYYSQIVNDFQKGDIAEGYSVSREKKESFPLTVTSAQKNPTAFYLCASSTRQAGMNTEAFFGQGTRLTVV.